This TCR beta chain was retrieved from a study of OX40 agonist ivuxolimab in advanced cancers. For the wider study: The costimulatory receptor OX40 (CD134) was targeted by ivuxolimab, a fully human IgG2 agonistic monoclonal antibody. The paper reports the monotherapy dose-escalation portion (N of about 51 patients) of the phase I ivuxolimab trial. Patients were allowed to have had prior anti-PD-1, anti-PD-L1 or anti-CTLA-4 therapy, and approximately 39% of the dose-escalation patients had been treated with checkpoint inhibitors. Peripheral TCRbeta sequencing was intended to test whether TCR sequence diversity was altered and clonal T-cell expansion was caused by ivuxolimab. A male proportion of nearly 85% and a mean age of approximately 61 years, ranging from about 20 to 80, were recorded for the dose-escalation cohort. Intravenous ivuxolimab was administered to patients every 2 weeks at six dose levels: 0.01, 0.1, 0.3, 1.5, 3 and 10 mg/kg. Among the approximately 50 dose-escalation patients, some 19 had hepatocellular carcinoma, some 15 melanoma, 9 renal cell carcinoma and 9 head and neck cancer. Partial responses occurred in three dose-escalation patients: two with cutaneous melanoma and one with hepatocellular carcinoma. Overall study outcomes, separate from this receptor: Low levels of normalized T-cell clonal expansion were also seen in some patients who did not respond. After ivuxolimab, more expanded clones were found on average in CD8+ T cells than in CD4+ T cells. The antigen specificity of the peripheral T cells that underwent clonal expansion was not determined. At doses of 0.1 to 3.0 mg/kg, clonal expansion of both CD4+ and CD8+ blood T cells was observed from baseline to week 6. In the 0.1-3.0 mg/kg groups, partial responders had among the lowest normalized peripheral clonal expansion, particularly in CD8+ T cells.

This clone was observed a few times. Its target antigen remains unknown. Per-base quality was not reported, and no clone a single base away is much larger than it. For sequencing of the TCRbeta CDR3 region, genomic DNA was extracted from the sorted cells. TCRbeta CDR3 regions were sequenced using the immunoSEQ Assay. The source is immuneACCESS, and TCRdb retained only in-frame sequences with V and J called. Part of the clones is not carried over; for the studies checked, unresolved V genes explain less than half of this, and the remainder is unexplained. The sample table contains about 61,000 clones; only one count was recorded for 65% to 90% of them. Around 0.6% of the sample lies in the top ten. Patients with a history of autoimmune disease or receiving systemic immunosuppression were excluded from the trial. Peripheral blood for TCR sequencing was drawn from every dose cohort at baseline, at cycle 4 day 1 and at cycle 7 day 1. The samples were drawn from a first-in-human, open-label, multicenter phase I dose-escalation trial of ivuxolimab. The trial enrolled adults with locally advanced or metastatic head and neck squamous cell, hepatocellular, melanoma or renal cell carcinoma. Before TCR sequencing, CD4+ T cells and CD8+ T cells from peripheral blood were sorted into separate populations.

Based on the germline V gene, the CDR1 and CDR2 sequences are SGDLS and YYNGEE. Spanning cysteine to phenylalanine, the CDR3 consists of 15 amino acids. Of all the DNA, just the CDR3 is kept, 45 bases in frame from base 1. Trimmed from V: 3 bases; trimmed from J: 5 bases; junction bases lacking a gene match: 9. This material consisted of CD4+ or CD8+ T cells sorted from blood, taken in a trial of the OX40 agonist ivuxolimab. Recombination joined TRBV9 with TRBJ1-2, with 8 bases matching TRBD1. This TCR came from an adult with an advanced solid tumor such as melanoma, head and neck, liver or kidney cancer. The CDR3 protein sequence reads: CASSGKLRTGYGYTF. In nucleotide form, the sequence is TGTGCCAGCAGCGGGAAGTTAAGGACAGGGTATGGCTACACCTTC. The CDR3, completed at both ends by the reference TRBV9 and TRBJ1-2 genes, gives the full variable domain DSGVTQTPKHLITATGQRVTLRCSPRSGDLSVYWYQQSLDQGLQFLIQYYNGEERAKGNILERFSAQQFPDLHSELNLSSLELGDSALYFCASSGKLRTGYGYTFGSGTRLTVV.